The 27 T cell receptor beta chains in this list originate from one sample, sequenced in a study of Graves' ophthalmopathy and Graves' hyperthyroidism. Beta-chain TCR CDR3 regions were amplified from RNA transcripts. RT-PCR was first run with HTBI primers, then multiplex PCR in a second round. TCRdb reanalysed the multiplex PCR reads using MiXCR and keeps one entry per CDR3 protein. The table includes around 590,000 distinct CDR3 sequences, roughly 40% detected once. Material: peripheral blood or thyroid tissue (not recorded which). These receptors were collected from an adult man with Graves' hyperthyroidism.

The genes are TRBV2 and TRBJ1-2, with 9 bases fitting TRBD1. The junction had 6 bases not matched to a gene; V was cut back by 6 bases and J by 4 bases. Germline V CDR1 and CDR2: SNHLY, FYNNEI. This CDR3 has 14 amino acids. CDR3 bases: TGTGCCAGCAGACCGGGACAGGGCACCTATGGCTACACCTTC. Translation: CASRPGQGTYGYTF.

This clonotype was seen many times. The chain uses TRBV2 and TRBJ1-1; D uncertain. Trimming removed 5 bases from V and 7 bases from J, with 8 bases in between. The germline V gene has CDR1 SNHLY and CDR2 FYNNEI. The CDR3 totals 11 residues. CDR3 protein: CASSYTDEAFF. The CDR3 nucleotides read TGTGCCAGCAGTTACACAGATGAAGCTTTCTTT.

Of note for this clonotype: An end of the junction does not agree with germline; a read error may underlie this. The rearrangement uses TRBV29-1 and TRBJ2-7, with TRBD2 identical over 11 bases. The V gene's germline CDR1 is SQVTM and CDR2 ANQGSEA. The CDR3 is 15 amino acids. The CDR3 bases are TGCGGCGTTGAGGGGACTAGCGGATTTGCCTACGAGCAGTACTTC. It yields the protein CGVEGTSGFAYEQYF.

This clonotype was counted many times. The chain employs TRBV6-5 and TRBJ1-1; no reliable D call. CDR3 size: 15 residues. V was shortened by 6 bases and J by 0 bases, with 14 bases between the two germline ends. CDR1 is MNHEY and CDR2 is SVGAGI in the germline V gene. The CDR3: CASSASRGLNTEAFF. The CDR3 bases are TGTGCCAGCAGCGCTTCTCGAGGATTGAACACTGAAGCTTTCTTT.

Details on this clonotype: A read error may explain this, as a much larger clone is one base away. The V gene is TRBV10-3, the J gene TRBJ1-1; D uncertain. The length of the CDR3 is 17 residues. Germline V lookup: CDR1 ENHRY, CDR2 SYGVKD. The CDR3 is CASSYSIYVDRNTEAFF. The CDR3 DNA reads as TGTGCCAGCAGTTACTCGATTTACGTAGACCGAAACACTGAAGCTTTCTTT.

The V gene is TRBV3-1, the J gene TRBJ2-5; D unclear. CDR1 and CDR2 from the germline V gene are LGHDT and YNNKEL (reference sequence). The CDR3 runs 15 residues. V lost 0 bases, J lost 1 base, and 9 bases lay in between. The CDR3 is CASSQEDGGQETQYF. In nucleotides, the CDR3 is TGTGCCAGCAGCCAAGAGGATGGCGGCCAAGAGACCCAGTACTTC.

This clonotype was picked up many times. The chain uses TRBV2 and TRBJ2-2; D is possibly TRBD2 (7 bases). This CDR3 spans 16 amino acids. CDR1 and CDR2 (germline): SNHLY, FYNNEI. Between the trimmed V and J ends, which lost 3 bases and 5 bases, there was a span of 16 bases. The CDR3 nucleotides read TGTGCCAGCAGTGACCCGGGGGGCGCGGGGACCGGGGAGCTGTTTTTT. This codes for CASSDPGGAGTGELFF.

The V gene is TRBV7-3, the J gene TRBJ2-2; 9 bases align to TRBD2. J was trimmed by 4 bases and V by 4 bases; bases with no gene match: 16. The CDR3 is made up of 19 amino acids. Germline values: CDR1 SGHTA, CDR2 FQGTGA. CDR3 residues: CASSSPGSSGKHATGELFF. Here the CDR3 DNA reads TGTGCCAGCAGCTCCCCCGGTTCTAGCGGGAAGCATGCCACCGGGGAGCTGTTTTTT. Based on the CDR3 plus reference TRBV7-3 and TRBJ2-2, the full variable domain is GAGVSQTPSNKVTEKGKYVELRCDPISGHTALYWYRQSLGQGPEFLIYFQGTGAADDSGLPNDRFFAVRPEGSVSTLKIQRTERGDSAVYLCASSSPGSSGKHATGELFFGEGSRLTVL.

Concerning this clonotype itself: A single base separates this from a much larger clone, so it may be a read error. The V gene is TRBV13, the J gene TRBJ1-2; D might be TRBD1 (5 bases). This CDR3 is 14 amino acids long. CDR1 is PRHDT and CDR2 is FYEKMQ in the germline V gene (reference sequence). Written as DNA, the CDR3 is TGTGCCAGCGGCTTGGCCAGGGTCGACTATGGCTACACCTTC. It yields the protein CASGLARVDYGYTF.

In this sample, this clonotype turned up a few times. The V gene is TRBV5-1, the J gene TRBJ2-5; D may be TRBD2 (5 bases). Trimming removed 0 bases at V and 4 bases at J, with 13 bases between. The CDR3 spans 15 residues. In germline, CDR1 is SGHRS, CDR2 YFSETQ. CDR3 bases: TGCGCCAGCAGCTTGGAGATCGGGGTCGGAGAGACCCAGTACTTC. It encodes CASSLEIGVGETQYF.

This rearrangement joins TRBV7-9 to TRBJ2-2; D remains ambiguous. Per the germline V gene, CDR1 is SEHNR and CDR2 is FQNEAQ (reference sequence). Trimming removed 5 bases from V and 0 bases from J, with 10 bases in between. The CDR3 is 15 residues long. CDR3 residues: CASSTWTANTGELFF. The CDR3 region has the DNA TGTGCCAGCAGCACCTGGACGGCGAACACCGGGGAGCTGTTTTTT.

The V and J genes are TRBV9 and TRBJ2-2; 8 positions agree with TRBD2. Trimming cost V 0 bases and J 5 bases; bases outside gene matches: 6. The CDR3 totals 16 residues. CDR1 is SGDLS and CDR2 is YYNGEE in the germline V gene. In nucleotides, the CDR3 is TGTGCCAGCAGCGTAGCAGCGGGGGACCCAACCGGGGAGCTGTTTTTT. Its protein is CASSVAAGDPTGELFF.

In this sample, this clonotype turned up once. The chain uses TRBV29-1 and TRBJ2-5; 7 nucleotides match TRBD1. The CDR3 loop spans 13 amino acids. The germline gives CDR1 SQVTM, CDR2 ANQGSEA. V lost 6 bases, J lost 7 bases, and 11 bases stayed unmatched. DNA of the CDR3: TGCAGCGTCGGACAGGCTGCGGGTGGGACCCAGTACTTC. It encodes CSVGQAAGGTQYF.

V is TRBV12-3 or TRBV12-4 and J is TRBJ2-2, with 11 bases that match TRBD2. The V gene end was trimmed by 8 bases and the J gene end by 7 bases; junction bases not matched to a gene: 6. This CDR3 spans 14 amino acids. In DNA form, the CDR3 reads TGTGCCAGCCGTATTAGCGGGAGGGGCGGGGAGCTGTTTTTT. This sequence encodes CASRISGRGGELFF.

This clonotype was counted between two and nine times. The genes are TRBV7-9 and TRBJ1-5; no definite D call. The V gene lost 4 bases and the J gene lost 6 bases, with 7 bases spanning the gap. CDR1 is SEHNR, CDR2 FQNEAQ, per germline (reference sequence). The CDR3 extends over 12 amino acids. The CDR3 bases are TGTGCCAGCAGCTCGGACCTTCAGCCCCAGCATTTT. Protein sequence: CASSSDLQPQHF.

As for this clonotype: A much larger clone is a single base away; this may be a read error. This rearrangement joins TRBV4-1 to TRBJ2-5, with 7 bases aligning to TRBD2. V was clipped by 1 base and J by 5 bases; unmatched bases: 10. Germline CDR1 is MGHRA and CDR2 is YSYEKL. The CDR3 sequence is 16 residues long. The chain's CDR3 is CASSQVHPSGWETQYF. CDR3 coding DNA: TGCGCCAGCAGCCAAGTGCATCCTAGCGGATGGGAGACCCAGTACTTC.

This clonotype was counted a few times. The chain is built from TRBV19 and TRBJ2-7; D is possibly TRBD1 (5 bases). This CDR3 contains 14 residues. The germline V gene has CDR1 LNHDA and CDR2 SQIVND (reference sequence). The ends were cut back, 10 bases at V and 3 bases at J, with 19 bases in the middle. CDR3 sequence: CATTGLEIHYEQYF. The CDR3 DNA is TGTGCCACCACAGGTCTCGAAATCCACTACGAGCAGTACTTC.

This chain uses TRBV19 with TRBJ2-3; 8 nucleotides agree with TRBD2. CDR3 length: 14 residues. V dropped 7 bases and J dropped 5; count of bases not matched to a gene: 8. Germline V CDR1 and CDR2: LNHDA, SQIVND (reference sequence). CDR3 sequence reads: CASMWSGRRDTQYF. The CDR3, as DNA: TGTGCCAGTATGTGGAGCGGGAGACGAGATACGCAGTATTTT.

As concerns this clonotype: This sequence may be a read error, since a much larger clone differs from it by one base. V gene TRBV7-9 combines with J gene TRBJ1-4, with TRBD1 matching 9 bases. V was clipped by 4 bases and J by 5 bases; unmatched bases: 14. CDR3 length equals 18 residues. Looked up from germline, CDR1 is SEHNR and CDR2 is FQNEAQ (reference sequence). CDR3 region: CASSSGRDRVWLNEKLFF. The CDR3 bases are TGTGCCAGCAGCTCGGGGCGGGACAGGGTCTGGTTGAATGAAAAACTGTTTTTT.

DNA of the CDR3: TGTGCCAGCCTTGACAGGGATGATCAGCCCCAGCATTTT. Translated, it gives CASLDRDDQPQHF. V and J are TRBV6-2 or TRBV6-3 and TRBJ1-5, with TRBD1 matching over 7 bases. CDR3 size: 13 residues. V dropped 8 bases and J dropped 5; count of bases not matched to a gene: 6. CDR1 and CDR2 from the germline V gene are MNHEY and SVGEGT.

The chain is built from TRBV7-3 and TRBJ2-7; 11 bases are a match to TRBD1. The CDR3 consists of 18 residues. V lost 8 bases, J lost 2 bases, and 17 bases stayed unmatched. Germline loops: CDR1 SGHTA, CDR2 FQGTGA. The CDR3 DNA follows: TGTGCCAGCTCACAAACGGGACAGGGGGAGTACGGTGCCTACGAGCAGTACTTC. Translating it yields CASSQTGQGEYGAYEQYF.

This clonotype occurred many times. The gene calls are TRBV20-1 and TRBJ2-7, with D possibly TRBD1 on 5 matching bases. This CDR3 region has 15 residues. V gave up 0 bases and J gave up 0 bases, with 12 bases separating them. Germline-derived CDR1 and CDR2 are DFQATT and SNEGSKA (reference sequence). The CDR3 protein is CSARDRAGLSYEQYF. CDR3 nucleotide sequence: TGCAGTGCTAGAGACCGGGCAGGGCTCTCCTACGAGCAGTACTTC.

This chain joins TRBV7-9 and TRBJ2-7; 11 bases are shared with TRBD1. Trimming took 7 bases from V and 0 from J; bases not matched to a gene: 5. The CDR3 has 15 residues. Germline lookup yields CDR1 SEHNR and CDR2 FQNEAQ (reference sequence). The CDR3 DNA follows: TGTGCCAGCAACCTCGGGACAGGGGGCTCCTACGAGCAGTACTTC. Translation: CASNLGTGGSYEQYF.

Details on this clonotype: A much larger clone is a single base away; this may be a read error. The chain carries TRBV11-2 and TRBJ1-2; D gene ambiguous. Trimming removed 1 base from V and 2 bases from J, with 8 bases in between. CDR1 is SGHAT, CDR2 FQNNGV, per germline. CDR3 length equals 14 residues. The CDR3 nucleotides read TGTGCCAGCAGCTTAGGGCTGATCAACTATGGCTACACCTTC. Protein product: CASSLGLINYGYTF. The full variable domain, with the rest looked up from reference TRBV11-2 and TRBJ1-2, is EAGVAQSPRYKIIEKRQSVAFWCNPISGHATLYWYQQILGQGPKLLIQFQNNGVVDDSQLPKDRFSAERLKGVDSTLKIQPAKLEDSAVYLCASSLGLINYGYTFGSGTRLTVV.

Concerning this clonotype itself: One end of the junction fails to match germline, which may point to a read error. This chain uses TRBV27 with TRBJ2-5, with 7 positions matching TRBD2. In germline, CDR1 is MNHEY, CDR2 SMNVEV (reference sequence). The CDR3 loop spans 14 amino acids. The CDR3 sequence: CTSSSAGGWETQYF. As DNA, the CDR3 is TGTACCAGCAGTTCTGCCGGGGGGTGGGAGACCCAGTACTTC.

The chain couples TRBV4-1 to TRBJ1-5, with D hard to call. The germline V gene encodes CDR1 MGHRA and CDR2 YSYEKL. With 4 bases removed from V and 0 bases from J, the gap between germline ends came to 10 bases. The CDR3 is made up of 15 amino acids. The CDR3 coding sequence is TGCGCCAGCAGCCGGGCAGGTCTTAGCAATCAGCCCCAGCATTTT. Protein product: CASSRAGLSNQPQHF.

This clonotype was counted only a few times. A read error may be the cause here, since a much bigger clone is one base away. V gene TRBV12-3 or TRBV12-4 combines with J gene TRBJ1-6; the match to TRBD1 covers 8 bases. V trimming: 6 bases; J trimming: 9 bases; junction bases outside the gene matches: 7. The CDR3 totals 14 residues. The CDR3 here is CASRRQGISSPLHF. The CDR3 DNA reads TGTGCCAGCAGACGACAGGGGATCAGTTCACCCCTCCACTTT.